These 5 T cell receptor beta chains were all obtained from the same sample, sequenced in a study of human T cells and chemical hapten exposure. From the RACE reads, TCRdb called clonotypes with MiXCR, one entry per CDR3 protein. The sample lists approximately 79,000 distinct CDR3 sequences; approximately 10% were seen once. Time point denoted: patch test 1, 2 weeks after DPC sensitization. The sample's treatment: therapeutic diphenylcyclopropenone sensitization with weekly scalp DPC. The sample here was whole blood, taken in connection with sensitization to the hapten diphenylcyclopropenone (DPC). These receptors came from a woman aged 45-59 years with alopecia areata. Some clones in this sample may be carry-over from other donors' samples.

J is TRBJ1-2 and V is TRBV12-3 or TRBV12-4; D is possibly TRBD1 (5 bases). V dropped 1 base and J dropped 5 bases, with 14 bases sitting between them. The CDR3 is made up of 15 amino acids. For the CDR3, the DNA is TGTGCCAGCAGTTTAGGGGGCCTGACGGGTTATGGCTACACCTTC. Protein sequence: CASSLGGLTGYGYTF.

This clonotype was detected only a few times. The rearrangement links TRBV5-1 to TRBJ1-1; 11 bases are shared with TRBD1. J gave up 3 bases and V 1 base, and 11 bases lay outside the gene matches. The CDR3 contains 18 residues. CDR1 SGHRS and CDR2 YFSETQ come from the germline V gene. In DNA, the CDR3 is TGCGCCAGCAGCTTGCTTCCCCCCGGGACAGGGGGGCACACTGAAGCTTTCTTT. Its protein is CASSLLPPGTGGHTEAFF.

The V call is TRBV24-1, the J call TRBJ2-5, with 14 bases lining up with TRBD2. Trimming took 3 bases from V and 1 from J; bases not matched to a gene: 6. The CDR3 length is 18 residues. Germline CDR1 and CDR2: KGHDR and SFDVKD. CDR3 sequence reads: CATSDPGLAGVSQETQYF. CDR3 sequence (DNA): TGTGCCACCAGTGATCCGGGACTAGCGGGAGTAAGCCAAGAGACCCAGTACTTC.

The rearrangement links TRBV4-1 to TRBJ1-5, with TRBD1 matching 7 bases. Germline CDR1 is MGHRA and CDR2 is YSYEKL. CDR3 length equals 15 residues. The V segment lost 7 bases and the J segment 0 bases; nucleotides outside the gene matches: 6. The CDR3 DNA is TGCGCCAGCACCCAGGGGGTTGATAGCAATCAGCCCCAGCATTTT. Translated: CASTQGVDSNQPQHF.

This chain joins TRBV28 and TRBJ1-1; D gene uncertain. V was trimmed by 4 bases and J by 5 bases, leaving 11 bases between them. From germline, CDR1 is MDHEN and CDR2 SYDVKM. The CDR3 is 13 residues long. The CDR3 region is CASSWGLWTEAFF. CDR3 nucleotide sequence: TGTGCCAGCAGTTGGGGATTGTGGACTGAAGCTTTCTTT.